This passage covers 19 T cell receptor beta chains from one sample sequenced in a study of control samples from healthy donors and cancer patients. The data were produced by immunoSEQ multiplex PCR, yet TCRdb's version contains in-frame clones alone and is incomplete. Of roughly 130,000 clones in the sample, around 93% are singletons; the top ten hold 8.5% to 10%. Sequencing was performed on blood. The receptor source for this set is a man aged 18-30 years in good health.

Only a few counts were recorded for this clone. The V gene is TRBV30, the J gene TRBJ1-5; D not resolved. This CDR3 region has 13 residues. V was clipped by 1 base and J by 9 bases, with 13 bases between them. CDR1 and CDR2 from the germline V gene are GTSNPN and SVGIG (reference sequence). CDR3 DNA sequence: TGTGCCTGGAGTGCGTCAGAGCTTGGGCCCCAGCATTTT. This codes for CAWSASELGPQHF.

V and J are TRBV4-2 and TRBJ1-5, with D maybe TRBD1 (6 bases). CDR3 length: 15 amino acids. V dropped 3 bases and J dropped 5 bases, with 14 bases sitting between them. Germline CDR1 reads LGHNA; CDR2 reads YNFKEQ. The CDR3 nucleotides are TGTGCCAGCAGCCAGGGAGGGACACGGGATCAGCCCCAGCATTTT. Amino acid sequence: CASSQGGTRDQPQHF.

The chain carries TRBV21-1 and TRBJ1-4; the listed D gene, TRBD1, was not tested against the DNA. TRBV21-1 is termed a pseudogene. The CDR3 is made up of 15 amino acids. The CDR3 is CASSTDRAVSEKLFF. In DNA form, the CDR3 reads TGTGCCAGCAGCACCGACAGGGCCGTGAGTGAAAAACTGTTTTTT.

The gene calls are TRBV5-1 and TRBJ2-7; perhaps TRBD1 as D (5 bases). Germline values: CDR1 SGHRS, CDR2 YFSETQ. There are 13 residues in the CDR3. Trimming cost V 5 bases and J 0 bases, with 9 bases left between them. The CDR3, as DNA: TGCGCCAGCAGGCGACAGTCCTCCTACGAGCAGTACTTC. This encodes CASRRQSSYEQYF.

The chain employs TRBV3-1 (or the pseudogene TRBV3-2) and TRBJ1-1, with TRBD1 as a possible D gene (5 bases). Trimming pared 4 bases from V and 6 bases from J, leaving 24 bases between. The CDR3 spans 17 residues. Germline values: CDR1 LGHDT, CDR2 YNNKEL (reference sequence). The chain's CDR3 is CASSPETYDGGMPEAFF. DNA for the CDR3: TGTGCCAGCAGCCCTGAGACGTATGATGGGGGGATGCCTGAAGCTTTCTTT.

The chain recombines TRBV2 with TRBJ1-2; D is perhaps TRBD1 (5 bases). The germline V gene encodes CDR1 SNHLY and CDR2 FYNNEI. This CDR3 contains 13 residues. Trimming shortened V by 11 bases and J by 0 bases, and 13 bases separated the two germline ends. The DNA for the CDR3 is TGTGCCTGTAAGGGACGGACTAACTATGGCTACACCTTC. The encoded protein is CACKGRTNYGYTF.

CDR3 sequence: CASSEEDAGPGQPQHF. The DNA for the CDR3 is TGTGCCAGCAGTGAAGAAGATGCAGGGCCGGGGCAGCCCCAGCATTTT. The chain links TRBV6-1 to TRBJ1-5; perhaps TRBD1 as D (5 bases). The germline V gene has CDR1 MNHNS and CDR2 SASEGT. With 1 base removed from V and 7 bases from J, the gap between germline ends came to 17 bases. This CDR3 has 16 residues.

V gene TRBV7-3 combines with J gene TRBJ2-3, with D maybe TRBD1 (5 bases). The germline V gene encodes CDR1 SGHTA and CDR2 FQGTGA. Deletions cut 3 bases from V and 0 bases from J, with 7 bases between. This CDR3 spans 14 amino acids. CDR3 sequence reads: CASSFTGSTDTQYF. As DNA, the CDR3 is TGTGCCAGCAGCTTTACAGGAAGCACAGATACGCAGTATTTT.

The DNA of the CDR3 is TGTGCCAGCATTGGACTTCAAGAGACCCAGTACTTC. This sequence encodes CASIGLQETQYF. V and J are TRBV2 and TRBJ2-5; perhaps TRBD2 as D (5 bases). Germline CDR1 is SNHLY and CDR2 is FYNNEI. The CDR3 covers 12 residues. With 7 bases removed from V and 2 bases from J, the gap between germline ends came to 8 bases.

The V gene is TRBV10-1, the J gene TRBJ2-3; 8 nucleotides agree with TRBD2. CDR1 is WNHNN and CDR2 is SYGVQD in the germline V gene (reference sequence). The CDR3 length is 13 residues. V lost 4 bases, J lost 14 bases, and 11 bases stayed unmatched. The CDR3 DNA reads TGCGCCAGCAGTGGTAATAGCGGGGTTCTGTGGTATTTT. Encoded protein: CASSGNSGVLWYF.

This chain links TRBV5-1 with TRBJ2-5; D gene unclear. V was pared by 0 bases and J by 4 bases, with 10 bases between. CDR1 and CDR2 (germline): SGHRS, YFSETQ. The CDR3 runs 14 residues. The CDR3 DNA follows: TGCGCCAGCAGCTTGGCGGCTCGAGGAGAGACCCAGTACTTC. Translated: CASSLAARGETQYF.

The chain links TRBV10-2 to TRBJ1-4; maybe TRBD1 (5 bases). Per germline, CDR1 WSHSY and CDR2 SAAADI. The CDR3 extends over 14 amino acids. Trimming took off 6 bases at V and 7 bases at J, with 15 bases between the two ends. The CDR3 loop is CASRGGLESEKLFF. The CDR3 region has the DNA TGCGCCAGCAGGGGGGGTTTGGAAAGTGAAAAACTGTTTTTT.

The V and J genes are TRBV10-2 and TRBJ1-5, with D perhaps TRBD1 (6 bases). The germline V gene has CDR1 WSHSY and CDR2 SAAADI. The length of the CDR3 is 16 residues. The germline V and J ends were trimmed by 6 bases and 3 bases, with 18 bases remaining between them. The CDR3 here is CASSPNLDRYNQPQHF. DNA for the CDR3: TGCGCCAGCAGCCCTAACTTGGACAGATACAATCAGCCCCAGCATTTT.

The rearrangement joins TRBV19 to TRBJ1-4, with D possibly matching TRBD1 (6 bases). The V gene's germline CDR1 is LNHDA and CDR2 SQIVND (reference sequence). CDR3 length: 14 residues. Trimming pared 3 bases from V and 4 bases from J, leaving 9 bases between. DNA of the CDR3: TGTGCCAGTAGTATTCGGACAGTTAATGAAAAACTGTTTTTT. It translates to CASSIRTVNEKLFF.

V and J are TRBV19 and TRBJ1-1; D unclear. The CDR3 contains 14 residues. Trimming stripped 5 bases from V and 0 bases from J, with 10 bases between. Per the germline V gene, CDR1 is LNHDA and CDR2 is SQIVND (reference sequence). The CDR3 here is CASSLISMNTEAFF. Here the CDR3 DNA reads TGTGCCAGTAGTTTAATAAGCATGAACACTGAAGCTTTCTTT.

The chain is built from TRBV5-1 and TRBJ1-1; 7 bases match TRBD1. V lost 1 base to trimming and J lost 3 bases; unmatched junction nucleotides: 3. The CDR3 loop spans 14 amino acids. Looked up from germline, CDR1 is SGHRS and CDR2 is YFSETQ. The DNA of the CDR3 is TGCGCCAGCAGCTTGACAGGGGTCGACACTGAAGCTTTCTTT. Its protein is CASSLTGVDTEAFF.

About this clone itself: Different DNA sequences within this sample yield the same CDR3. This chain links TRBV29-1 with TRBJ2-5; D may be TRBD2 (6 bases). The CDR3 sequence is 14 residues long. The V gene's germline CDR1 is SQVTM and CDR2 ANQGSEA. The V and J ends lost 7 bases and 2 bases respectively, with 17 bases between them. The CDR3, as DNA: TGCAGCGCCAAGGTCGGGAGCAGGCAAGAGACCCAGTACTTC. Translated, it gives CSAKVGSRQETQYF. The full variable domain, in which reference TRBV29-1 and TRBJ2-5 provide the parts outside the CDR3, is SAVISQKPSRDICQRGTSLTIQCQVDSQVTMMFWYRQQPGQSLTLIATANQGSEATYESGFVIDKFPISRPNLTFSTLTVSNMSPEDSSIYLCSAKVGSRQETQYFGPGTRLLVL.

J is TRBJ1-2 and V is TRBV3-1 (or the pseudogene TRBV3-2); the match to TRBD1 covers 9 bases. CDR1 is LGHDT and CDR2 is YNNKEL in the germline V gene (reference sequence). This CDR3 is built from 14 residues. The V gene end was trimmed by 0 bases and the J gene end by 4 bases; junction bases not matched to a gene: 0. CDR3 in amino acids: CASSQEDRGYGYTF. CDR3 coding DNA: TGTGCCAGCAGCCAAGAGGACAGGGGCTATGGCTACACCTTC.

The chain couples TRBV5-6 to TRBJ2-5, with D perhaps matching TRBD2 (7 bases). From germline, CDR1 is SGHDT and CDR2 YYEEEE. Trimming pared 4 bases from V and 5 bases from J, leaving 24 bases between. The CDR3 runs to 17 residues. The CDR3 bases are TGTGCCAGCAGCGGATCCGAAGGGGGGGCGAAATGGGAGACCCAGTACTTC. This encodes CASSGSEGGAKWETQYF.